A selection of T cell receptor beta chains follows, all from one sample in a study of T cells in Graves' hyperthyroidism and ophthalmopathy. TCRdb analysed the multiplex PCR reads with MiXCR anew, one entry per CDR3 protein. Among 350,000 to 400,000 distinct CDR3 sequences listed, under 15% were seen once. The sample taken for sequencing was blood. The receptors stem from a woman aged 25 to 39 with Graves' hyperthyroidism. CDR3s include the opening cysteine and the closing phenylalanine or tryptophan. Each record gives: clone size, D gene, J gene, V gene, CDR3 DNA, CDR3 protein. The D gene is left open where the match is weak. The size of a clone is reported for some rows only, either as once, few or many, or as a class for expanded clones.

. . TRBJ2-5 TRBV28 TGTGCCAGCAGCCCCCGGGAGCGTAAAGAGACCCAGTACTTC CASSPRERKETQYF
. . TRBJ1-4 TRBV5-1 TGCGCCAGCAGCTTGGATGCAGGGGCTGAAAAACTGTTTTTT CASSLDAGAEKLFF
. . TRBJ1-1 TRBV11-2 TGTGCCAGCAGGAGCACCCAAAACACTGAAGCTTTCTTT CASRSTQNTEAFF
. . TRBJ1-1 TRBV28 TGTGCCAGCCTGGGACCTCTCACTGAAGCTTTCTTT CASLGPLTEAFF
. TRBD2 TRBJ2-6 TRBV10-3 TGTGCCATCAGTGAGTCCAAGACTAGCGCGCCTGGGGCCAACGTCCTGACTTTC CAISESKTSAPGANVLTF
many TRBD1 TRBJ2-7 TRBV3-1 TGTGCCAGCAGCCCGTACGGGACAGGGGGCTACGAGCAGTACTTC CASSPYGTGGYEQYF
. . TRBJ1-3 TRBV6-5 TGTGCCAGCAGTTACGGCGCCGTGAGTGGAAACACCATATATTTT CASSYGAVSGNTIYF
. . TRBJ2-7 TRBV24-1 . CATSVPGMDEQYF
once . TRBJ2-7 TRBV9 TGTGCCAGCAGCGTAGGATTTAGGGACGAGCAGTACTTC CASSVGFRDEQYF
many . TRBJ2-3 TRBV13 TGTGCCAGCTCTTGGTCGGATACGCAGTATTTT CASSWSDTQYF
. TRBD2 TRBJ2-1 TRBV6-2/TRBV6-3 TGTGCCAGCAGTGCGACTAGCGGGAGGGTAATTGGAAATGAGCAGTTCTTC CASSATSGRVIGNEQFF
many . TRBJ1-1 TRBV27 TGTGCCAGCAGGGTCGTGGGGGGGAACACTGAAGCTTTCTTT CASRVVGGNTEAFF
few TRBD1 TRBJ2-7 TRBV19 TGTGCCAGTAGTAAATCAGGCGGACAGGCAACCTACGAGCAGTACTTC CASSKSGGQATYEQYF
many TRBD2 TRBJ2-1 TRBV3-1 TGTGCCAGCAGCCTTACCCGGGACTACCCCCACAATGAGCAGTTCTTC CASSLTRDYPHNEQFF
few . TRBJ2-2 TRBV9 TGTGCCAGCAGCGGGGGACAACCGAACACCGGGGAGCTGTTTTTT CASSGGQPNTGELFF
. TRBD2 TRBJ2-7 TRBV6-2/TRBV6-3 TGTGCCAGCATCAAGCGGGGGGGAGGGTCCTACGAGCAGTACTTC CASIKRGGGSYEQYF
few . TRBJ2-4 TRBV5-1 TGCGCCAGCAGCACGGGACGGGAAAACATTCAGTACTTC CASSTGRENIQYF
. . TRBJ2-7 TRBV20-1 TGCAGTGCGCCCGGGACCCTGAACGAGCAGTACTTC CSAPGTLNEQYF
many TRBD1 TRBJ2-1 TRBV7-9 TGTGCCCCAACAGGGGCCAATGAGCAGTTCTTC CAPTGANEQFF
many . TRBJ2-7 TRBV20-1 TGCAGTGCTAGCCTGGGACTTCCTTCCTACGAGCAGTACTTC CSASLGLPSYEQYF
many . TRBJ2-5 TRBV5-5 TGTGCCAGCAGCGTCTCTAGGACAGTACAAGAGACCCAGTACTTC CASSVSRTVQETQYF
. TRBD1 TRBJ1-1 TRBV11-2 TGTGCCAGCAGAACAGACAGGGGGAAATACACTGAAGCTTTCTTT CASRTDRGKYTEAFF
few . TRBJ2-3 TRBV24-1 TGTGCCACCAGTGATTCCGGGACCGCATTTACAGATACGCAGTATTTT CATSDSGTAFTDTQYF
. . TRBJ2-2 TRBV7-9 TGTGCCAGCAGCCCCCAGGGGGAGCTGTTTTTT CASSPQGELFF
many TRBD2 TRBJ2-7 TRBV30 TGTGCCTGGAGTGTAGGCGGGGGATCCTACGAGCAGTACTTC CAWSVGGGSYEQYF
many . TRBJ1-1 TRBV28 TGTGCCAGCAACTTAGGGACGGAGGGGGTTAGAGCTGAAGCTTTCTTT CASNLGTEGVRAEAFF
. . TRBJ2-2 TRBV9 TGTGCCAGCAGCTCGGGAAGGAGCGGGGAGCTGTTTTTT CASSSGRSGELFF
few TRBD1 TRBJ2-3 TRBV20-1 TGCAGTGCTAGCCCGGGACAGGGTGCCACAGATACGCAGTATTTT CSASPGQGATDTQYF
many . TRBJ1-1 TRBV30 TGTGCCTGGGGGGGGAGCACTGAAGCTTTCTTT CAWGGSTEAFF
. TRBD1 TRBJ1-4 TRBV30 TGTGCCTGGAGTCCAGGGGGAGTTGAAAAACTGTTTTTT CAWSPGGVEKLFF
many . TRBJ1-2 TRBV7-9 TGTGCCAGCAGCCCATCACCCTCGGAGACAGGAGCTTCCGGCTACACCTTC CASSPSPSETGASGYTF
. . TRBJ2-7 TRBV5-1 TGCGCCAGCAGCAGGGGGTCAGCTGACACCAACGAGCAGTACTTC CASSRGSADTNEQYF
. TRBD2 TRBJ2-7 TRBV13 TGTGCCAGCAGCTCCGTAGGACTAGCGGACTTCGAGCAGTACTTC CASSSVGLADFEQYF
many . TRBJ2-3 TRBV10-3 TGTGCCACACAGACCGGGACTAGCACAGATACGCAGTATTTT CATQTGTSTDTQYF
. TRBD1 TRBJ1-1 TRBV28 TGTGCCAGCAGTCGACAGGGGGCTAGGAACACTGAAGCTTTCTTT CASSRQGARNTEAFF
. . TRBJ2-2 TRBV27 TGTGCCAGCAGTTCCCGGGCAGGGCACACCGGGGAGCTGTTTTTT CASSSRAGHTGELFF
few . TRBJ2-7 TRBV4-1 TGCGCCAGCAGTTACAGGACCGAGGCCTACGAGCAGTACTTC CASSYRTEAYEQYF
. TRBD1 TRBJ1-4 TRBV12-3/TRBV12-4 TGTGCCACCGGGACAGGGCGGGAAAAACTGTTTTTT CATGTGREKLFF
few TRBD1 TRBJ1-1 TRBV19 TGTGCCAGTAGTAGGACGGGACAGTTGAACACTGAAGCTTTCTTT CASSRTGQLNTEAFF
. . TRBJ1-1 TRBV3-1 TGTGCCAGCAGCCAGCGGGTAGGTGAAGCTTTCTTT CASSQRVGEAFF
few TRBD1 TRBJ1-4 TRBV15 TGTGCCACCAGCATGGACAGGGGAACCGCAACTAATGAAAAACTGTTTTTT CATSMDRGTATNEKLFF
few . TRBJ2-7 TRBV6-1 TGTGCCAGCAGTGAAGGGGTGGCGGCGGGACCTTTCTACGAGCAGTACTTC CASSEGVAAGPFYEQYF
. . TRBJ2-2 TRBV3-1 TGTGCCAGCAGCCTGGACACCCGCGGGCTGTTTTTT CASSLDTRGLFF
. TRBD1 TRBJ2-5 TRBV9 TGTGCCAGCAGCGTAGAACAGGGGTTAGGGACCCAGTACTTC CASSVEQGLGTQYF
few . TRBJ1-4 TRBV6-5 TGTGCCAGCAGTTACTCGACAGGACCTCATAATGAAAAACTGTTTTTT CASSYSTGPHNEKLFF
few TRBD1 TRBJ1-1 TRBV24-1 TGTGCCACCAGTGACCCAACAGGGGGCTATGAGGTCGCTTTCTTT CATSDPTGGYEVAFF
. . TRBJ2-2 TRBV7-9 TGTGCCAGCAGCTCGGGCGAGGGACCTCGCACCGGGGAGCTGTTTTTT CASSSGEGPRTGELFF
. TRBD1 TRBJ2-1 TRBV7-8 TGTGCCAGCAGCTATCAGACTCCGGGACAGGGTCGCAATGAGCAGTTCTTC CASSYQTPGQGRNEQFF
many . TRBJ2-1 TRBV30 TGTGCCTGGAGTATAGGGACCTCCTACAATGAGCAGTTCTTC CAWSIGTSYNEQFF
many . TRBJ2-5 TRBV29-1 TGCAGCGTTGAACGGCCAGACCAAGAGACCCAGTACTTC CSVERPDQETQYF
many . TRBJ2-1 TRBV5-6 TGTGCCAGCAGCTTGGCTGCGGGTGAGCAGTTCTTC CASSLAAGEQFF
few TRBD2 TRBJ2-2 TRBV12-3/TRBV12-4 TGTGCCAACACGGTTAGCGGGATGTGGAACACCGGGGAGCTGTTTTTT CANTVSGMWNTGELFF
. . TRBJ2-7 TRBV28 TGTGCCAGCAGTACCGAGCGGGCCCCCCCCTACGAGCAGTACTTC CASSTERAPPYEQYF